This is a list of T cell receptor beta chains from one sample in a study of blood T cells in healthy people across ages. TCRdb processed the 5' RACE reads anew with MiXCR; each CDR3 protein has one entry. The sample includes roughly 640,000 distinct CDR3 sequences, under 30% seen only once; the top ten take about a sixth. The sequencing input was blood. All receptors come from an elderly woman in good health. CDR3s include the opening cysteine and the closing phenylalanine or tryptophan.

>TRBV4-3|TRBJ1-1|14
CASSQDRVGAEAFF
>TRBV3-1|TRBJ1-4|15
CASSQAGRSLDKLFF
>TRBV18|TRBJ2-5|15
CASSQRGHKANEQYF
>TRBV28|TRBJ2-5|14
CASSLDQAQETQYF
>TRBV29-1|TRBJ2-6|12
CSAWRQDHVLTF
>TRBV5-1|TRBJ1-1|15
CASSREGTINTEAFF
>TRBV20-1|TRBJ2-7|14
CSAELAPSSYEQYF
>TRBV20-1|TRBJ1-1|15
CSARVSGVSNTEAFF
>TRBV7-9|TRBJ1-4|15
CASSFDRGGNEKRFF
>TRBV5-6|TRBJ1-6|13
CASSGRGPSPLHF
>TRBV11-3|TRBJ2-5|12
CASSSIRGTQYF
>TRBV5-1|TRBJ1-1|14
CASTGGQTNTEAFF
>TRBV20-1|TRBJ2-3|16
CSAYPGTSRATDTQYF
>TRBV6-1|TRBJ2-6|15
CASSGTGVGANVLTF
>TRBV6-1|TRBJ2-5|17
CASSPGTGPSALSTQYF
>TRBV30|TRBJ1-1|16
CACNLPGRAMNTEAFF
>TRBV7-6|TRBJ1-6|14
CASSQDRRNSPLHF
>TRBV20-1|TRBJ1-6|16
CSARDRKSSYNSPLHF
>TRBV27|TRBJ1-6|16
CASSSRTGGGNSPLHF
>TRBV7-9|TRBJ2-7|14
CASSFESYWDEQYF
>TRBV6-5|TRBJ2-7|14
CASSYSRQQYEQYF
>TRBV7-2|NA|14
CASRSQGLGYEQYF
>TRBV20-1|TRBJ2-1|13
CSAPCPPYNEQFF
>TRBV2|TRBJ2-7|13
CASSGGPSGEQYF
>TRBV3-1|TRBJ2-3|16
CASSPDRSLSTDAQYF
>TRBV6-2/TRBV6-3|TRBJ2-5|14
CASSSGQGSETQYF
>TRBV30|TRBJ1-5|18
CAWSAPGRGGISNQPQHF
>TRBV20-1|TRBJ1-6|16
CSARSAGQGYNSPLHF
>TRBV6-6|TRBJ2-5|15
CASSSGTGRGETRYF